Listed below are T cell receptor beta chains from one sample, sequenced in a study of CD8 T cells in Susac syndrome. TCRdb redid the calling of the immunoSEQ multiplex PCR reads with MiXCR, one entry per CDR3 protein. The table includes approximately 110,000 distinct CDR3 sequences, 85% to 95% detected once. The sample taken for sequencing was CD8+ T cells from PBMCs. All receptors derive from a human donor with multiple sclerosis. The CDR3 runs from the conserved cysteine through the conserved F or W. The D gene is left open where the match is weak. Rows may omit the clone size; those that give it use once, few, many or a size class.

cdr3_aa cdr3_nt j_call clone_size v_call d_call
CASSSRGRGETQYF TGTGCCAGCAGCTCCAGGGGGCGCGGAGAGACCCAGTACTTC TRBJ2-5 . TRBV13 TRBD1
CASSLYPNTEAFF TGTGCCAGCAGCTTGTACCCGAACACTGAAGCTTTCTTT TRBJ1-1 . TRBV7-2 .
CASSFQPTGELFF TGTGCCAGCAGTTTTCAGCCCACCGGGGAGCTGTTTTTT TRBJ2-2 . TRBV27 .
CSVEANRQGNTYEQYF TGCAGCGTTGAGGCCAACAGACAGGGGAACACCTACGAGCAGTACTTC TRBJ2-7 . TRBV29-1 TRBD1
CASSSPDRGPDQPQHF TGTGCCAGCAGCTCCCCGGACAGGGGGCCCGATCAGCCCCAGCATTTT TRBJ1-5 . TRBV7-9 TRBD1
CASSFGVANEQFF TGTGCCAGCAGCTTCGGTGTTGCCAATGAGCAGTTCTTC TRBJ2-1 . TRBV25-1 .
CASSLVASGRYTGELFF TGCGCCAGCAGCTTGGTAGCTAGCGGGAGATACACCGGGGAGCTGTTTTTT TRBJ2-2 . TRBV5-1 TRBD2
CSVEDLLLSPLAGGYNEQFF TGCAGCGTTGAAGACCTACTGTTGAGCCCACTGGCGGGAGGTTACAATGAGCAGTTCTTC TRBJ2-1 . TRBV29-1 TRBD2
CASSWGTEIRRAFF TGTGCCAGCAGCTGGGGGACGGAGATTAGGAGAGCTTTCTTT TRBJ1-1 . TRBV5-6 .
CASSVPGRRQETQYF TGTGCCAGCAGCGTGCCGGGACGTAGACAAGAGACCCAGTACTTC TRBJ2-5 . TRBV13 .
CSASDGYSNQPQHF TGCAGTGCATCGGACGGGTATAGCAATCAGCCCCAGCATTTT TRBJ1-5 . TRBV20-1 .
CASSLGEEQFF TGTGCCAGCAGTTTAGGGGAGGAGCAGTTCTTC TRBJ2-1 few TRBV12-3/TRBV12-4 .
CASSLARTGIDEQYF TGCGCCAGCAGCTTGGCTCGGACAGGGATCGACGAGCAGTACTTC TRBJ2-7 once TRBV5-1 TRBD1
CAWLGQQNTEAFF TGTGCCTGGCTGGGACAGCAGAACACTGAAGCTTTCTTT TRBJ1-1 . TRBV30 TRBD1
CASSWGGYEQYF TGCGCCAGCAGCTGGGGAGGGTACGAGCAGTACTTC TRBJ2-7 . TRBV5-1 TRBD2
CASSQGPGTGVNNEQFF TGTGCCAGCAGCCAAGGTCCCGGGACAGGGGTGAACAATGAGCAGTTCTTC TRBJ2-1 . TRBV3-1 TRBD1
CSASPTEDQPQHF TGCAGTGCTAGCCCCACGGAGGATCAGCCCCAGCATTTT TRBJ1-5 once TRBV20-1 .
CASRVDEVDTDTQYF TGCGCCAGCAGGGTCGATGAGGTTGATACAGATACGCAGTATTTT TRBJ2-3 . TRBV5-1 .
CASSVPITRGVETGELFF TGTGCCAGCAGCGTACCCATAACCAGGGGGGTAGAAACCGGGGAGCTGTTTTTT TRBJ2-2 . TRBV9 .
CASSPDRVWEKLFF TGTGCCAGCAGTCCGGACAGGGTTTGGGAAAAACTGTTTTTT TRBJ1-4 . TRBV6-6 TRBD1
CASRGSGSYEQYF TGTGCCAGCAGAGGCTCAGGCTCCTACGAGCAGTACTTC TRBJ2-7 . TRBV25-1 .
CASSLGVWRVNQPQHF TGTGCCAGCAGCTTAGGAGTTTGGAGAGTCAATCAGCCCCAGCATTTT TRBJ1-5 . TRBV7-8 .
CASSLDGTGLYGYTF TGTGCCAGCAGCTTAGACGGGACAGGGCTTTATGGCTACACCTTC TRBJ1-2 . TRBV7-3 TRBD1
CASSLPSGRENIQYF TGTGCCAGCAGCCTACCTAGCGGGAGGGAAAACATTCAGTACTTC TRBJ2-4 . TRBV7-9 TRBD2
CASSVARAGTRGTGELFF TGTGCCAGCAGCGTAGCTCGAGCGGGGACCCGAGGCACCGGGGAGCTGTTTTTT TRBJ2-2 . TRBV9 TRBD2
CASSLGTGLQETQYF TGTGCCAGCAGTTTAGGGACAGGATTACAAGAGACCCAGTACTTC TRBJ2-5 once TRBV27 TRBD1
CASPQGRPLNTEAFF TGCGCCAGCCCCCAGGGTCGGCCTCTGAACACTGAAGCTTTCTTT TRBJ1-1 . TRBV23-1 .
CASSPGTGKNTIYF TGTGCCAGCAGCCCAGGGACAGGCAAAAACACCATATATTTT TRBJ1-3 . TRBV7-9 TRBD1
CASSVAQEPDTQYF TGTGCCAGCAGCGTAGCTCAGGAGCCAGATACGCAGTATTTT TRBJ2-3 . TRBV9 .
CASSDPPSNTGELFF TGTGCCAGCAGCGACCCCCCTAGCAACACCGGGGAGCTGTTTTTT TRBJ2-2 once TRBV9 .
CASRANLGANVLTF TGTGCCAGCAGAGCGAATCTGGGGGCCAACGTCCTGACTTTC TRBJ2-6 . TRBV13 .
CASSPGTGSMNTEAFF TGTGCCAGCAGTCCCGGGACAGGGAGTATGAACACTGAAGCTTTCTTT TRBJ1-1 . TRBV6-1 TRBD1
CASIGRGNYGYTF TGTGCCAGCATTGGCAGGGGCAACTATGGCTACACCTTC TRBJ1-2 . TRBV27 .
CASSYSTTDGYGYTF TGTGCCAGCAGTTACTCAACGACAGATGGCTATGGCTACACCTTC TRBJ1-2 . TRBV6-5 .
CASSPYEGQGPEAFF TGTGCCAGCTCACCCTACGAAGGACAGGGTCCAGAAGCTTTCTTT TRBJ1-1 . TRBV18 TRBD1
CASDRGGEKLFF TGTGCCAGTGACAGGGGTGGAGAAAAACTGTTTTTT TRBJ1-4 . TRBV19 TRBD1
CASSFDRGHEQYF TGTGCCAGCAGTTTTGACAGGGGCCACGAGCAGTACTTC TRBJ2-7 . TRBV28 TRBD1
CASSVTGRSNQPQHF TGTGCCAGCAGCGTGACGGGAAGGAGCAATCAGCCCCAGCATTTT TRBJ1-5 . TRBV9 .
CASSLGHSYEQYF TGCGCCAGCAGCTTGGGACATTCCTACGAGCAGTACTTC TRBJ2-7 . TRBV5-1 .
CASSFSGELFF TGTGCCAGCAGCTTTTCCGGGGAGCTGTTTTTT TRBJ2-2 few TRBV5-6 .
CSARDRNGEAVTDTQYF TGCAGTGCTAGAGATCGAAACGGAGAAGCCGTCACAGATACGCAGTATTTT TRBJ2-3 . TRBV20-1 .
CAWSLGTGGNTEAFF TGTGCCTGGAGCCTCGGGACAGGGGGGAACACTGAAGCTTTCTTT TRBJ1-1 . TRBV30 TRBD1
CAISGDSHTGELFF TGTGCCATCAGTGGGGACAGCCACACCGGGGAGCTGTTTTTT TRBJ2-2 . TRBV10-3 TRBD1
CASGLPPRESSYNEQFF TGTGCTAGTGGTTTGCCTCCCCGAGAGAGCTCCTACAATGAGCAGTTCTTC TRBJ2-1 . TRBV12-5 .
CAISRDREEDTEAFF TGTGCCATCAGCCGGGACAGGGAAGAGGACACTGAAGCTTTCTTT TRBJ1-1 . TRBV10-3 TRBD1
CASSKASGSNVLTF TGTGCCAGCAGCAAAGCTTCAGGTTCCAACGTCCTGACTTTC TRBJ2-6 . TRBV7-8 .
CASRGAAGNTIYF TGTGCCAGCAGGGGGGCTGCTGGAAACACCATATATTTT TRBJ1-3 . TRBV12-3/TRBV12-4 .
CASSRRVLDEQYF TGCGCCAGCAGCCGAAGGGTATTGGACGAGCAGTACTTC TRBJ2-7 . TRBV4-1 .
CASSLGGGSSYEQYF TGTGCCAGCAGTTTAGGCGGGGGTAGCTCCTACGAGCAGTACTTC TRBJ2-7 . TRBV12-3/TRBV12-4 TRBD2
CASSLEASGRATDTQYF TGCGCCAGCAGCTTGGAAGCTAGCGGGAGGGCTACAGATACGCAGTATTTT TRBJ2-3 . TRBV5-1 TRBD2
CASSQGDRASNQPQHF TGCGCCAGCAGCCAAGGGGACAGGGCTAGCAATCAGCCCCAGCATTTT TRBJ1-5 . TRBV4-1 TRBD1
CAMQGPPGSPLHF TGTGCCATGCAGGGGCCTCCCGGGTCACCCCTCCACTTT TRBJ1-6 . TRBV2 .
CASSALGGSNEKLFF TGTGCCAGCAGCGCCCTTGGGGGATCTAATGAAAAACTGTTTTTT TRBJ1-4 . TRBV14 .